This T cell receptor beta chain was sequenced during a study of neurological immune-mediated disorders (dated 2019 in TCRdb). In the study overall: Peripheral blood TCR-beta repertoires from HTLV-I-associated myelopathy (HAM/TSP) patients, multiple sclerosis patients and healthy controls were compared by UMI-based sequencing. The roughly 110 TCR-beta libraries included longitudinal samples, technical triplicates and paired sorted CD4+ and CD8+ T-cell subsets alongside PBMC samples. Of the 60 to 70 subjects in the cohort, approximately 15 were HAM/TSP patients, approximately 34 were multiple sclerosis patients, and 20 were healthy controls.

Unsorted PBMC libraries were generated from 2 million PBMCs stored in RNAlater at -80 °C until RNA extraction. Peripheral blood was subjected to Ficoll-Hypaque density gradient centrifugation to isolate PBMCs, which were then cryopreserved in liquid nitrogen. Overall study results and their limits: TCR clonal expansion was greatest in HAM/TSP patients and smallest in MS patients, who ranked below even healthy controls. Across subjects, expanded clones never shared an identical CDR3 amino acid sequence, which suggests that the TCR-beta repertoires in every group were private.

This clonotype appeared many times. What this receptor recognizes is not known. The input lacks base qualities; no much larger clone sits a single base away. cDNA was synthesized by template-switch 5'RACE using a primer carrying a 10-nucleotide random unique molecular identifier by which each TCR transcript was tagged. Every sequencing run covered 15-18 subjects and yielded more than 160 million TCR-beta sequences. The RNeasy kit was used to extract total RNA. TCR-beta VDJ regions were amplified with primers for the TCR constant region and the 5'RACE anchor, using the KAPA Real-time Library Amplification kit. Sample indexes and Illumina adaptors were added in a first PCR, after which library yield was increased in a second PCR. After Ampure bead purification, the TCR product of roughly 650 bp was size-selected on a 2% E-gel SizeSelection system. Library quality was checked on a Bioanalyzer, concentration was measured with Qubit, and libraries were quantified with the Kapa Library Quantification kit before pooling. An Illumina HiSeq 2500 sequenced the libraries paired-end 2 x 150 bp. To increase sequence diversity, roughly 24-31% phiX was spiked into each library pool. As for the original processing: The quality-filtered reads were processed with the UMI-based MiGEC pipeline, whose error correction step removed more than 80% of the raw TCR sequences. VDJ genes were aligned to IMGT germline references, and each clonotype was defined by a unique CDR3 amino acid sequence together with V-J genes. Clonal expansion, Shannon diversity and CDR3 relatedness were evaluated with VDJtools (CalcPairwiseDistances, ClusterSamples), while phylogenetic trees were built in CLCbio workbench. Clones with at least 8 unique UMIs were defined as expanded, with this threshold being based on coefficient-of-variation modelling across technical triplicates. Using fastp trimming at Q25 and MiXCR clonotype assembly, TCRdb reanalyzed the public sequencing data and kept in-frame beta chains. Rows with one shared CDR3 protein collapse into an entry with the most common genes and DNA. These V and J calls originate from TCRdb's pipeline instead of the authors' own analysis. The sample table records tens of thousands of distinct CDR3 sequences; 10% of these occur just once. Roughly 7% of the sample is in the top ten clones.

Specimen: PBMCs. The source is a woman in her twenties or thirties with HTLV-1-associated myelopathy (HAM/TSP).

The DNA reads TGCAGTGCGTGGAGTCCAGGTTATAGCAATCAGCCCCAGCATTTT. Its protein is CSAWSPGYSNQPQHF. The sequence joins TRBV20-1 to TRBJ1-5; the D gene lacks a confident call. The CDR3 measures 15 amino acids from cysteine to phenylalanine. The CDR3 DNA has 45 bases and is translated from base 1. V and J are truncated by 6 bases and 0 bases respectively, leaving an intervening sequence of 15 bases. CDR1 DFQATT and CDR2 SNEGSKA were looked up in the germline V gene (reference sequence).